The sequence of this TCR beta chain was determined in a study of prognosis after radiotherapy for stage I lung cancer. Across the whole study: Ages of the approximately 12 men and a handful of women ranged roughly 53 to 85 years, median around 74. Broader study findings: Any tumor specificity that the expanded TCR clones may have had was not determined. Differential TRBV and TRBJ gene usage was reported between patients with metastases and patients without them.

Genomic DNA was subjected to two-round multiplex PCR for amplification of TCR beta CDR3. Round-one PCR had primers specific to each TRBV and TRBJ gene. TCRdb re-called the multiplex PCR reads with MiXCR, one entry per CDR3 protein. The sample records 11,000 to 15,000 distinct CDR3 sequences, less than 45% being singletons. In regard to this clonotype: The antigen is undetermined. The germline gene is not matched at one end of the junction; a read error may be the cause.

With two time points in the design, approximately 6.3 milliliters of peripheral blood were drawn at each one. Germline values: CDR1 DFQATT, CDR2 SNEGSKA (reference sequence). The CDR3 consists of 15 residues. This receptor was obtained from a donor of 50 years or more with non-small cell lung cancer. The chain recombines TRBV20-1 with TRBJ2-5; perhaps TRBD1 as D (7 bases). Specimen: PBMCs, collected before or after stereotactic body radiation therapy (not recorded which). In DNA, the CDR3 is TGCAGTGCTAGAGATCTGGAGGGGCAGGGGGAGACCAAGTACTTC. Its translation: CSARDLEGQGETKYF.